The 25 T cell receptor beta chains listed next were all sequenced from one sample in a study of CD8+ T cells in alopecia areata. Treatment specified: oral pan-JAK inhibitor, 5-10 mg twice daily. Extraction of RNA preceded its reverse transcription into cDNA, which served as the sequencing template. Profiled with immunoSEQ multiplex PCR; TCRdb holds only in-frame clones, not every one. In the table there are about 140,000 clones, about 88% of which are singletons. Sequenced here: CD8+ T cells sorted from blood, sampled at week 4, from a patient treated with tofacitinib. These receptors were collected from a human donor with alopecia areata.

The chain employs TRBV4-1 and TRBJ2-7; possible D gene TRBD2, 6 bases. This CDR3 is built from 13 residues. V lost 1 base, J lost 6 bases, and 10 bases lay in between. Germline-derived CDR1 and CDR2 are MGHRA and YSYEKL. CDR3 DNA: TGCGCCAGCAGCCAAGGACTAGTCTCCGAGCAGTACTTC. Translation: CASSQGLVSEQYF.

The chain is built from TRBV6-6 and TRBJ2-3, with 10 bases fitting TRBD2. Trimming cost V 7 bases and J 3 bases; bases outside gene matches: 10. CDR3 length: 16 residues. Germline CDR1 MNHNY, CDR2 SVGAGI (reference sequence). The CDR3 is CASTSGGVIRTDTQYF. Written as DNA, the CDR3 is TGTGCCAGCACCAGCGGGGGGGTCATCCGGACAGATACGCAGTATTTT.

The V gene is TRBV29-1, the J gene TRBJ2-1; D perhaps matches TRBD1 (6 bases). The V gene's germline CDR1 is SQVTM and CDR2 ANQGSEA. The CDR3 runs to 13 residues. V was shortened by 6 bases and J by 5 bases, with 14 bases between the two germline ends. Here the CDR3 DNA reads TGCAGCGTCCTCGTCGCAGGGGACAATGAGCAGTTCTTC. Translating gives CSVLVAGDNEQFF.

The genes are TRBV4-1 and TRBJ1-1, with D possibly being TRBD1 (5 bases). The ends were cut back, 1 base at V and 7 bases at J, with 13 bases in the middle. Germline V gene lookup returns CDR1 MGHRA and CDR2 YSYEKL. The CDR3 covers 14 residues. In nucleotides, the CDR3 is TGCGCCAGCAGCCAAGGTATAAGGAGGGGTGAAGCTTTCTTT. As protein: CASSQGIRRGEAFF.

The chain recombines TRBV29-1 with TRBJ2-2; the D gene could be TRBD1 or TRBD2 (5 bases each). CDR1 is SQVTM, CDR2 ANQGSEA, per germline. V was pared by 4 bases and J by 3 bases, with 18 bases between. The CDR3 runs to 16 residues. The CDR3 DNA sequence: TGCAGCGTTGTTGAACACCGGAGAGGGGACACCGGGGAGCTGTTTTTT. Protein: CSVVEHRRGDTGELFF.

This chain uses TRBV27 with TRBJ1-1; the D gene is possibly TRBD1 (5 bases). The CDR3 extends over 14 amino acids. V was shortened by 6 bases and J by 1 base, with 12 bases between the two germline ends. The germline gives CDR1 MNHEY, CDR2 SMNVEV (reference sequence). Written as DNA, the CDR3 is TGTGCCAGCAGGCCCGGGACGGAGAACACTGAAGCTTTCTTT. It specifies CASRPGTENTEAFF.

The J gene is TRBJ2-7, the V gene TRBV19; 7 bases agree with TRBD1. The CDR3 covers 13 residues. The V gene's germline CDR1 is LNHDA and CDR2 SQIVND (reference sequence). Germline trimming cut 9 bases from V and 0 bases from J; bases unmatched to any gene: 5. The CDR3 sequence is CASSQGSSYEQYF. CDR3 in DNA: TGTGCCAGCTCACAGGGGAGCTCCTACGAGCAGTACTTC.

The V and J genes are TRBV6-6 and TRBJ1-2; D is perhaps TRBD1 (5 bases). The CDR3 runs 13 residues. Deletions cut 6 bases from V and 4 bases from J, with 12 bases between. Germline CDR1 reads MNHNY; CDR2 reads SVGAGI (reference sequence). This CDR3 reads CASSKTVSYGYTF. CDR3 in DNA: TGTGCCAGCAGCAAGACAGTTTCCTATGGCTACACCTTC.

This chain links TRBV14 with TRBJ2-7; D might be TRBD1 (6 bases). V was clipped by 4 bases and J by 6 bases, with 16 bases between them. The CDR3 loop spans 14 amino acids. Germline assignment: CDR1 SGHDN and CDR2 FVKESK. In DNA, the CDR3 is TGTGCCAGCAGCCCATGGGACAAACTGGGCGAGCAGTACTTC. This gives the protein CASSPWDKLGEQYF.

V is TRBV4-1 and J is TRBJ1-5; 7 bases line up with TRBD1. Germline loops: CDR1 MGHRA, CDR2 YSYEKL. The V and J ends lost 1 base and 4 bases, in that order; junction bases with no gene match: 4. The CDR3 has 15 amino acids. The CDR3 bases are TGCGCCAGCAGCCAAGTGGCAGGGGGTAATCAGCCCCAGCATTTT. Encoded protein: CASSQVAGGNQPQHF.

Regarding this clone: This sample also contains other DNA sequences that code for the same CDR3. The rearrangement uses TRBV27 and TRBJ2-7; tentatively, D is TRBD2 (6 bases). Germline V gene lookup returns CDR1 MNHEY and CDR2 SMNVEV (reference sequence). Trimming stripped 3 bases from V and 3 bases from J, with 9 bases between. This CDR3 is 13 amino acids long. The DNA for the CDR3 is TGTGCCAGCAGTTTGGGGGGAAGCTACGAGCAGTACTTC. This gives the protein CASSLGGSYEQYF.

This clone was seen only a few times. V is TRBV14 and J is TRBJ2-6, with a tentative D call TRBD2 (5 bases). Germline CDR1 reads SGHDN; CDR2 reads FVKESK. The CDR3 consists of 17 residues. With 0 bases removed from V and 2 bases from J, the gap between germline ends came to 11 bases. The CDR3 here is CASSQEGGFTGANVLTF. The CDR3 DNA reads as TGTGCCAGCAGCCAAGAAGGAGGATTCACTGGGGCCAACGTCCTGACTTTC.

The V and J genes are TRBV5-6 and TRBJ2-4; 7 nucleotides agree with TRBD2. V trimming: 0 bases; J trimming: 8 bases; junction bases outside the gene matches: 2. The germline gives CDR1 SGHDT, CDR2 YYEEEE. The CDR3 loop spans 13 amino acids. CDR3 in amino acids: CASSLGRGYIQYF. The CDR3 coding sequence is TGTGCCAGCAGCTTGGGGCGGGGGTACATTCAGTACTTC.

This rearrangement joins TRBV7-9 to TRBJ2-7; the match to TRBD1 covers 10 bases. The CDR3 is made up of 14 amino acids. V trimming: 5 bases; J trimming: 5 bases; junction bases outside the gene matches: 6. Germline CDR1 is SEHNR and CDR2 is FQNEAQ (reference sequence). The CDR3 is CASSPGQGGDEQYF. CDR3 nucleotide sequence: TGTGCCAGCAGCCCCGGACAGGGGGGGGACGAGCAGTACTTC.

The V gene is TRBV5-1, the J gene TRBJ2-1; a weak D match, TRBD1 (6 bases). The CDR3 totals 15 residues. V shed 6 bases and J shed 0 bases, with 13 bases lying between them. Germline lookup yields CDR1 SGHRS and CDR2 YFSETQ. CDR3 residues: CASNPGTISYNEQFF. In DNA, the CDR3 is TGCGCCAGCAACCCGGGGACAATCTCCTACAATGAGCAGTTCTTC.

On this clone: The junction departs from the called germline gene at one end, perhaps through a read error. This chain joins TRBV4-1 and TRBJ2-7; the D gene is possibly TRBD2 (5 bases). This CDR3 has 16 amino acids. The germline gives CDR1 MGHRA, CDR2 YSYEKL. The CDR3 bases are TGCGCCAGCAGCAAAGAGGGTTTGGACCGAGGCTACGAGCAGTACTTC. Translating gives CASSKEGLDRGYEQYF.

The chain combines TRBV7-9 with TRBJ2-7; TRBD1 aligns across 7 bases. CDR3 length: 14 residues. In germline, CDR1 is SEHNR, CDR2 FQNEAQ (reference sequence). J was trimmed by 3 bases and V by 3 bases; bases with no gene match: 5. CDR3 sequence (DNA): TGTGCCAGCAGCTTCCCCGACAGGGTCTACGAGCAGTACTTC. Its translation: CASSFPDRVYEQYF.

This chain connects TRBV11-2 to TRBJ2-3; weak D call: TRBD2 (6 bases). The V gene's germline CDR1 is SGHAT and CDR2 FQNNGV. Deletions cut 0 bases from V and 3 bases from J, with 10 bases between. The CDR3 sequence is 15 residues long. The CDR3 region is CASSLDGTFTDTQYF. The CDR3 DNA reads TGTGCCAGCAGCTTAGATGGGACTTTTACAGATACGCAGTATTTT.

The chain is built from TRBV6-5 and TRBJ2-1; D possibly corresponds to TRBD2 (6 bases). V gave up 2 bases and J gave up 6 bases, with 11 bases separating them. The CDR3 is 14 residues long. Germline V CDR1 and CDR2: MNHEY, SVGAGI. The CDR3 spells CASSYRGYANEQFF. The CDR3 DNA reads TGTGCCAGCAGTTACCGGGGGTACGCCAATGAGCAGTTCTTC.

This chain connects TRBV5-4 to TRBJ2-3; D is unclear. The CDR3 length is 14 residues. CDR1 is SGHNT, CDR2 YYREEE, per germline (reference sequence). V gave up 0 bases and J gave up 1 base, with 6 bases separating them. CDR3 sequence reads: CASSLETRTDTQYF. In DNA, the CDR3 is TGTGCCAGCAGCTTGGAGACTCGCACAGATACGCAGTATTTT. Using reference TRBV5-4 and TRBJ2-3 for the parts outside the CDR3, the full variable domain is ETGVTQSPTHLIKTRGQQVTLRCSSQSGHNTVSWYQQALGQGPQFIFQYYREEENGRGNFPPRFSGLQFPNYSSELNVNALELDDSALYLCASSLETRTDTQYFGPGTRLTVL.

The CDR3 nucleotides read TGTGCCAGCAGCGAAACTAGCGGGAGGAATAACGAGCAGTACTTC. Its protein is CASSETSGRNNEQYF. The V and J genes are TRBV9 and TRBJ2-7; 12 bases map to TRBD2. The germline CDR1 and CDR2 sequences are SGDLS and YYNGEE. The J segment lost 5 bases and the V segment lost 3 bases, leaving 6 bases of the junction unmatched. CDR3 length: 15 amino acids.

J is TRBJ2-7 and V is TRBV5-6, with D perhaps TRBD1 (6 bases). Germline V gene data show CDR1 as SGHDT and CDR2 as YYEEEE. V was shortened by 0 bases and J by 5 bases, with 18 bases between the two germline ends. The CDR3 totals 16 residues. CDR3 residues: CASSLATDSFVNEQYF. Written as DNA, the CDR3 is TGTGCCAGCAGCTTGGCAACGGACAGCTTCGTGAACGAGCAGTACTTC. The complete variable domain, with remaining parts taken from reference TRBV5-6 and TRBJ2-7, reads DAGVTQSPTHLIKTRGQQVTLRCSPKSGHDTVSWYQQALGQGPQFIFQYYEEEERQRGNFPDRFSGHQFPNYSSELNVNALLLGDSALYLCASSLATDSFVNEQYFGPGTRLTVT.

The rearrangement uses TRBV7-9 and TRBJ1-1, with a possible D match to TRBD1 (6 bases). This CDR3 comprises 14 residues. The V gene lost 9 bases and the J gene lost 0 bases, with 14 bases spanning the gap. Germline V CDR1 and CDR2: SEHNR, FQNEAQ (reference sequence). The CDR3 nucleotides read TGTGCCAGTTCCGCCGGGGGCTTGAACACTGAAGCTTTCTTT. Translating it yields CASSAGGLNTEAFF.

This chain connects TRBV21-1 to TRBJ2-1; TRBD2 is taken as the D call from the table, unchecked against the DNA. TRBV21-1 represents a pseudogene. This CDR3 is built from 16 residues. CDR3 DNA: TGTGCCAGCGGACTAGCGGGAGGGAAGGCCCACAATGAGCAGTTCTTC. Amino acids: CASGLAGGKAHNEQFF.

The rearrangement links TRBV6-5 to TRBJ1-1; D is possibly TRBD1 (5 bases). Germline V gene lookup returns CDR1 MNHEY and CDR2 SVGAGI. V was pared by 5 bases and J by 10 bases, with 11 bases between. The length of the CDR3 is 11 residues. CDR3 residues: CASSGGRLAFF. The CDR3 DNA reads TGTGCCAGCAGTGGGGGGAGGCTAGCTTTCTTT.